This T cell receptor beta chain appears in the sequencing data of a study of OX40 agonist ivuxolimab in advanced cancers. Regarding the study as a whole: On average, CD8+ T cells showed a greater number of expanded clones than CD4+.

On this clone: Its antigen is as yet unknown.

The repertoire was sequenced with immunoSEQ multiplex PCR; TCRdb's copy has only in-frame clones and lacks some. The sample carries 40,000 to 50,000 clones, about nine tenths recorded once. This CDR3 has 14 amino acids. Per germline, CDR1 MNHEY and CDR2 SMNVEV (reference sequence). Trimming shortened V by 5 bases and J by 1 base, and 11 bases separated the two germline ends. Material: CD4+ or CD8+ T cells sorted from blood, obtained in a trial of the OX40 agonist ivuxolimab. The rearrangement links TRBV27 to TRBJ1-1; D is undetermined. This TCR was recovered from an adult with an advanced solid tumor such as melanoma, head and neck, liver or kidney cancer. The CDR3 DNA reads TGTGCCAGCAGTAGGGAGGAGAGGAACACTGAAGCTTTCTTT. Its translation: CASSREERNTEAFF.